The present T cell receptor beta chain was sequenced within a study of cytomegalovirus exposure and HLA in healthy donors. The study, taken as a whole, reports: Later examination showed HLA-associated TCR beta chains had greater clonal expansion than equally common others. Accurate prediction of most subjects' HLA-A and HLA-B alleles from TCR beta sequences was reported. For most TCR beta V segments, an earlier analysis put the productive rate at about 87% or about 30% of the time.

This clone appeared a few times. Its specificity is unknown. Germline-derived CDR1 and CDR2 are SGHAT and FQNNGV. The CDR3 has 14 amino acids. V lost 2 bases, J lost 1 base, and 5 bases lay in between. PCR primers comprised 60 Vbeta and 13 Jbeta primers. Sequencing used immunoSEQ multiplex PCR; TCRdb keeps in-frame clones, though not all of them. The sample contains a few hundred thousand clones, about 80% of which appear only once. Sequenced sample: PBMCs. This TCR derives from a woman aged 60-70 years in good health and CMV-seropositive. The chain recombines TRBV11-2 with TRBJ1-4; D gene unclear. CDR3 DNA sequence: TGTGCCAGCAGCTTATCAGGAACTAATGAAAAACTGTTTTTT. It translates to CASSLSGTNEKLFF. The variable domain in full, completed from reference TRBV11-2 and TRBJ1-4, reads EAGVAQSPRYKIIEKRQSVAFWCNPISGHATLYWYQQILGQGPKLLIQFQNNGVVDDSQLPKDRFSAERLKGVDSTLKIQPAKLEDSAVYLCASSLSGTNEKLFFGSGTQLSVL.